The present T cell receptor beta chain was sequenced within a study of metastatic and nonmetastatic thyroid tumors. As for the study in general: Patients with malignant and benign thyroid disease provided blood and tumor or nodule tissue, whose repertoires were compared.

At least ten counts were recorded for this clone. Its antigen is not known. Thyroid surgery had not been preceded by any treatment in any patient. Methods used by the authors: Building a distant-metastasis classifier for papillary thyroid cancer drew on CDR3 differences across clinicopathological groups. Via MiXCR, TCRdb re-called the PCR reads. The V and J calls were determined by TCRdb, not by the authors. This table has about 93,000 clones, more than 9.5% appearing once. Study-wide results and limits: The reported finding was significantly higher TCR beta diversity in malignant thyroid tumors relative to benign nodules, in blood and tumor.

This CDR3 is 13 amino acids long. CDR1 and CDR2 (germline): LNHDA, SQIVND (reference sequence). The V and J ends lost 3 bases and 13 bases respectively, with 18 bases between them. The sequenced sample was blood. This chain uses TRBV19 with TRBJ1-2, with unresolved D. The receptor comes from a female donor with papillary thyroid cancer or a benign thyroid nodule (not recorded which). Some clones in this sample may be carry-over from other donors' samples. The CDR3 nucleotides are TGTGCCAGTAGTATGGAGGCCAGTCATCCGGGCACCTTC. This translates into CASSMEASHPGTF.